Below, 10 T cell receptor beta chains from the same sample are listed, as sequenced in a study of shared clonotypes between healthy human individuals. Generated by immunoSEQ multiplex PCR, the TCRdb table keeps only in-frame clones and is missing some. The sample carries 1.5 million to 1.9 million clones, approximately 98% recorded once. The source material was naive CD4+ T cells sorted from blood. Stated subset: CD45RA+ positively selected. The receptors were gathered from a man aged 25-45 years in good health.

J is TRBJ2-1 and V is TRBV18, with TRBD1 as a possible D gene (5 bases). The ends were cut back, 0 bases at V and 2 bases at J, with 8 bases in the middle. The CDR3 extends over 15 amino acids. Germline values: CDR1 KGHSH, CDR2 LQKENI. The CDR3 DNA reads TGTGCCAGCTCACCACCGGGCAGGGCCTACAATGAGCAGTTCTTC. This encodes CASSPPGRAYNEQFF.

The J gene is TRBJ2-4, the V gene TRBV25-1; D gene uncertain. CDR1 and CDR2 from the germline V gene are MGHDK and SYGVNS. V was trimmed by 3 bases and J by 10 bases, leaving 19 bases between them. The CDR3 covers 15 residues. The CDR3 protein is CASSDNGLLSKIQYF. DNA of the CDR3: TGTGCCAGCAGTGATAATGGGCTCCTTAGTAAGATTCAGTACTTC.

This clone was seen only once. This chain links TRBV6-1 with TRBJ2-1, with 11 bases identical to TRBD1. This CDR3 has 16 amino acids. With 2 bases clipped from V and 4 bases from J, the junction kept 4 bases outside the gene matches. Germline CDR1 MNHNS, CDR2 SASEGT. In DNA, the CDR3 is TGTGCCAGCAGTGAATGGACAGGGGGCGCGTACAATGAGCAGTTCTTC. Its protein is CASSEWTGGAYNEQFF.

V and J are TRBV4-1 and TRBJ2-5; no firm D call. This CDR3 is built from 11 residues. The germline gives CDR1 MGHRA, CDR2 YSYEKL. The ends were cut back, 3 bases at V and 8 bases at J, with 7 bases in the middle. This chain's CDR3 is CASSQVLTQYF. The CDR3 DNA reads TGCGCCAGCAGCCAGGTCCTAACCCAGTACTTC.

To note about this clone: Additional DNA sequences in this sample encode the identical CDR3. Here the CDR3 DNA reads TGCAGCGTTGTTTTCTACGAGCAGTACTTC. It codes for CSVVFYEQYF. The chain is built from TRBV29-1 and TRBJ2-7; D uncertain. Germline V gene lookup returns CDR1 SQVTM and CDR2 ANQGSEA. This CDR3 spans 10 amino acids. V was clipped by 4 bases and J by 3 bases, with 4 bases between them.

This chain joins TRBV15 and TRBJ2-7; possibly TRBD1 or TRBD2 for D (5 bases each). This CDR3 has 14 amino acids. Germline-derived CDR1 and CDR2 are LNHNV and YYDKDF (reference sequence). Trimming took off 4 bases at V and 0 bases at J, with 10 bases between the two ends. The DNA of the CDR3 is TGTGCCACCAGCATGGGGGTAAGCTCCTACGAGCAGTACTTC. It yields the protein CATSMGVSSYEQYF.

CDR3 protein: CASLLWDLQSSYEQYF. The CDR3 region has the DNA TGCGCCAGCCTACTATGGGACCTACAAAGCTCCTACGAGCAGTACTTC. This chain uses TRBV5-1 with TRBJ2-7; perhaps D is TRBD1 or TRBD2 (5 bases each). The CDR3 has 16 amino acids. Germline loops: CDR1 SGHRS, CDR2 YFSETQ. Between the trimmed V and J ends, which lost 7 bases and 0 bases, there was a span of 20 bases.

The rearrangement links TRBV5-6 to TRBJ2-1, with unresolved D. The V gene's germline CDR1 is SGHDT and CDR2 YYEEEE. The CDR3 is 13 amino acids. V was shortened by 2 bases and J by 4 bases, with 7 bases between the two germline ends. The CDR3 DNA follows: TGTGCCAGCAGCTTCGAACTATACAATGAGCAGTTCTTC. It codes for CASSFELYNEQFF. Full variable domain (rest looked up from reference TRBV5-6 and TRBJ2-1): DAGVTQSPTHLIKTRGQQVTLRCSPKSGHDTVSWYQQALGQGPQFIFQYYEEEERQRGNFPDRFSGHQFPNYSSELNVNALLLGDSALYLCASSFELYNEQFFGPGTRLTVL.

The chain employs TRBV7-2 and TRBJ2-7; 7 bases fit TRBD2. Germline-derived CDR1 and CDR2 are SGHTA and FQGNSA. The CDR3 runs to 14 residues. Trimming cost V 7 bases and J 5 bases; bases outside gene matches: 11. This CDR3 reads CASNVGGGSNEQYF. The CDR3 DNA reads TGTGCCAGCAACGTCGGCGGCGGGAGTAACGAGCAGTACTTC.

In this sample, this clone turned up once. The rearrangement joins TRBV6-5 to TRBJ2-7; TRBD2 aligns across 7 bases. Germline V CDR1 and CDR2: MNHEY, SVGAGI. After removal of 6 bases from V and 4 bases from J, the junction contained 9 bases not matched to a gene. This CDR3 contains 14 residues. This chain's CDR3 is CASRPTLASYEQYF. The CDR3 DNA sequence: TGTGCCAGCAGACCGACACTAGCGAGTTACGAGCAGTACTTC.